Presented here are 32 T cell receptor beta chains from one specimen sequenced in a study of blood T cell repertoires in COVID-19. Sequencing used immunoSEQ multiplex PCR; TCRdb keeps in-frame clones, though not all of them. Of a few hundred thousand clones listed, approximately 87% are singletons. The sequenced material came from PBMCs or T cells enriched from blood (not recorded which). The receptors shown here come from a woman aged 45-65 years in a cohort exposed to, infected with or recovered from COVID-19 (not recorded which).

This sequence joins TRBV5-1 and TRBJ1-1, with a possible D match to TRBD1 (5 bases). The V and J ends lost 1 base and 4 bases respectively, with 14 bases between them. The germline CDR1 and CDR2 sequences are SGHRS and YFSETQ. The length of the CDR3 is 15 residues. In nucleotides, the CDR3 is TGCGCCAGCAGCTTGTCCCAGGGTATAGGCACTGAAGCTTTCTTT. Translation gives CASSLSQGIGTEAFF.

This chain uses TRBV3-1 (or the pseudogene TRBV3-2) with TRBJ2-7, with 11 bases aligning to TRBD2. The CDR3 length is 13 residues. V lost 6 bases to trimming and J lost 5 bases; unmatched junction nucleotides: 3. The germline V gene has CDR1 LGHDT and CDR2 YNNKEL (reference sequence). The CDR3 reads CASSSGGANEQYF. The CDR3 DNA follows: TGTGCCAGCAGTAGCGGGGGGGCAAACGAGCAGTACTTC.

As regards this clone: Sequence at one end of the junction differs from germline and may be a read error. The rearrangement uses TRBV7-7 and TRBJ2-1; D is possibly TRBD2 (6 bases). The CDR3 loop spans 13 amino acids. Germline V gene lookup returns CDR1 SSHAT and CDR2 FNYEAQ (reference sequence). This CDR3 reads CASSLARRGKQFF. The CDR3 DNA sequence: TGTGCTAGCAGCTTAGCGCGGAGGGGTAAGCAGTTCTTC.

The chain joins TRBV3-1 (or the pseudogene TRBV3-2) to TRBJ2-3, with 11 bases fitting TRBD2. The CDR3 consists of 16 residues. V was clipped by 5 bases and J by 6 bases; unmatched bases: 10. The germline CDR1 and CDR2 sequences are LGHDT and YNNKEL (reference sequence). Here the CDR3 DNA reads TGTGCCAGCAGCTCTCTACCGGGACTAGCGGTGGATACGCAGTATTTT. Translated, it gives CASSSLPGLAVDTQYF.

The chain is built from TRBV3-1 (or the pseudogene TRBV3-2) and TRBJ1-5, with a weak D call TRBD1 (6 bases). The CDR3 covers 15 residues. V dropped 10 bases and J dropped 0 bases, with 16 bases sitting between them. CDR1 and CDR2 (germline): LGHDT, YNNKEL (reference sequence). CDR3 in DNA: TGTGCCAAACGATGGGGGCCGTATAGCAATCAGCCCCAGCATTTT. It is translated as CAKRWGPYSNQPQHF.

The chain recombines TRBV7-2 with TRBJ2-5; D possibly corresponds to TRBD1 (6 bases). Germline V gene lookup returns CDR1 SGHTA and CDR2 FQGNSA. This CDR3 region has 13 residues. Trimming shortened V by 5 bases and J by 3 bases, and 10 bases separated the two germline ends. CDR3 loop: CASSTWDKETQYF. As DNA, the CDR3 is TGTGCCAGCAGCACCTGGGACAAAGAGACCCAGTACTTC. The whole variable domain, remainder taken from reference TRBV7-2 and TRBJ2-5, is GAGVSQSPSNKVTEKGKDVELRCDPISGHTALYWYRQSLGQGLEFLIYFQGNSAPDKSGLPSDRFSAERTGGSVSTLTIQRTQQEDSAVYLCASSTWDKETQYFGPGTRLLVL.

This chain connects TRBV5-1 to TRBJ2-3; tentative D call: TRBD1 (7 bases). V lost 2 bases and J 4 bases, leaving 26 bases between the germline ends. The germline gives CDR1 SGHRS, CDR2 YFSETQ. The CDR3 runs 19 residues. CDR3 protein: CASSFILRGGTAAPDTQYF. In nucleotides, the CDR3 is TGCGCCAGCAGCTTTATCCTCCGGGGCGGGACAGCCGCCCCAGATACGCAGTATTTT. Full variable domain (outside the CDR3, taken from reference TRBV5-1 and TRBJ2-3): KAGVTQTPRYLIKTRGQQVTLSCSPISGHRSVSWYQQTPGQGLQFLFEYFSETQRNKGNFPGRFSGRQFSNSRSEMNVSTLELGDSALYLCASSFILRGGTAAPDTQYFGPGTRLTVL.

The chain is built from TRBV19 and TRBJ1-1, with D unresolved. The V and J ends lost 3 bases and 0 bases respectively, with 11 bases between them. CDR1 and CDR2 from the germline V gene are LNHDA and SQIVND (reference sequence). The CDR3 spans 15 residues. In DNA, the CDR3 is TGTGCCAGTAGTATCGGGGAGATCATGAACACTGAAGCTTTCTTT. Translating it yields CASSIGEIMNTEAFF.

The J gene is TRBJ2-7, the V gene TRBV27; D might be TRBD1 (6 bases). Germline V gives CDR1 MNHEY, CDR2 SMNVEV (reference sequence). The CDR3 sequence is 14 residues long. Trimming took off 8 bases at V and 2 bases at J, with 16 bases between the two ends. The CDR3 loop is CASSPAGVTYEQYF. Written as DNA, the CDR3 is TGTGCCAGCTCCCCCGCAGGGGTTACCTACGAGCAGTACTTC.

This chain uses TRBV6-5 with TRBJ1-5, with a tentative D call TRBD1 (5 bases). This CDR3 is built from 12 residues. V gave up 0 bases and J gave up 11 bases, with 8 bases separating them. Germline V gene data show CDR1 as MNHEY and CDR2 as SVGAGI. The CDR3 sequence is CASSYSGGAQHF. CDR3 coding DNA: TGTGCCAGCAGTTACTCTGGGGGGGCCCAGCATTTT.

This clone has a handful of counts. This sequence joins TRBV11-2 and TRBJ1-1; 7 bases line up with TRBD1. Germline V CDR1 and CDR2: SGHAT, FQNNGV. The CDR3 runs 14 residues. The V segment lost 5 bases and the J segment 4 bases; nucleotides outside the gene matches: 7. The CDR3 DNA follows: TGTGCCAGCAGCCCCAGGGCAGGGGGCACTGAAGCTTTCTTT. Translated, it gives CASSPRAGGTEAFF. The full variable domain, rest sourced from reference TRBV11-2 and TRBJ1-1, is EAGVAQSPRYKIIEKRQSVAFWCNPISGHATLYWYQQILGQGPKLLIQFQNNGVVDDSQLPKDRFSAERLKGVDSTLKIQPAKLEDSAVYLCASSPRAGGTEAFFGQGTRLTVV.

This CDR3 is CASSEWAALRPQHF. The DNA of the CDR3 is TGTGCCAGCAGTGAATGGGCCGCTCTTCGGCCCCAGCATTTT. V is TRBV25-1 and J is TRBJ1-5; D gene uncertain. The CDR3 sequence is 14 residues long. The germline gives CDR1 MGHDK, CDR2 SYGVNS. V was clipped by 1 base and J by 9 bases, with 13 bases between them.

V gene TRBV18 combines with J gene TRBJ2-5; D not certain. The germline CDR1 and CDR2 sequences are KGHSH and LQKENI. Trimming left V 5 bases short and J 9 bases short, with 16 bases between. CDR3 length equals 13 residues. The CDR3 here is CASSRSQETAQYF. The CDR3 DNA follows: TGTGCCAGCTCAAGGAGTCAAGAGACGGCCCAGTACTTC. Drawing the rest from reference TRBV18 and TRBJ2-5, the complete variable domain is NAGVMQNPRHLVRRRGQEARLRCSPMKGHSHVYWYRQLPEEGLKFMVYLQKENIIDESGMPKERFSAEFPKEGPSILRIQQVVRGDSAAYFCASSRSQETAQYFGPGTRLLVL.

This chain connects TRBV18 to TRBJ2-1, with 8 bases that match TRBD2. The germline V gene encodes CDR1 KGHSH and CDR2 LQKENI. This CDR3 has 15 amino acids. The V segment lost 1 base and the J segment 4 bases; nucleotides outside the gene matches: 3. CDR3 nucleotide sequence: TGTGCCAGCTCACCACTAGCGGGAACTTACAATGAGCAGTTCTTC. Amino acids: CASSPLAGTYNEQFF.

The V gene is TRBV27, the J gene TRBJ2-4, with D perhaps TRBD2 (5 bases). Germline V gene sequence: CDR1 MNHEY, CDR2 SMNVEV (reference sequence). V dropped 9 bases and J dropped 8 bases, with 14 bases sitting between them. This CDR3 comprises 12 residues. CDR3 in amino acids: CASWTAEDIQYF. CDR3 coding DNA: TGTGCCAGTTGGACTGCCGAAGACATTCAGTACTTC.

This clone was observed a few times. This sequence joins TRBV4-3 and TRBJ1-3; maybe TRBD1 (6 bases). CDR3 length: 15 residues. The V end was cut by 5 bases, the J end by 0 bases, with 11 bases between. Germline loops: CDR1 LGHNA, CDR2 YSLEER. CDR3 in amino acids: CASSTGSSSGNTIYF. The CDR3 DNA sequence: TGCGCCAGCAGCACAGGGAGCTCCTCTGGAAACACCATATATTTT.

The DNA of the CDR3 is TGTGCCAGCAGCTTTACGGACACCCAAGAGACCCAGTACTTC. Its protein product is CASSFTDTQETQYF. The chain links TRBV7-9 to TRBJ2-5, with D perhaps TRBD1 (5 bases). This CDR3 has 14 residues. Between the trimmed V and J ends, which lost 3 bases and 1 base, there was a span of 9 bases. Germline CDR1 reads SEHNR; CDR2 reads FQNEAQ (reference sequence).

The V gene is TRBV6-5, the J gene TRBJ2-1, with no clear D. Germline V gene lookup returns CDR1 MNHEY and CDR2 SVGAGI. The V gene lost 7 bases and the J gene lost 8 bases, with 9 bases spanning the gap. The CDR3 contains 11 residues. CDR3 residues: CASTNRYEQFF. The CDR3 DNA is TGTGCCAGCACCAATCGGTATGAGCAGTTCTTC.

This chain joins TRBV20-1 and TRBJ1-3; weak D call: TRBD1 (5 bases). The V gene's germline CDR1 is DFQATT and CDR2 SNEGSKA (reference sequence). V was trimmed by 3 bases and J by 2 bases, leaving 11 bases between them. The CDR3 totals 14 residues. The CDR3 DNA reads as TGCAGTGCTAGTTTGGGGGAGGCTGGAAACACCATATATTTT. The encoded protein is CSASLGEAGNTIYF.

The chain links TRBV5-1 to TRBJ1-1, with D perhaps matching TRBD1 (5 bases). Looked up from germline, CDR1 is SGHRS and CDR2 is YFSETQ. This CDR3 spans 12 amino acids. V lost 7 bases and J lost 6, with 13 bases in between. The CDR3 DNA is TGCGCCAGCTCCCTCGGGGACTCTGAAGCTTTCTTT. Protein product: CASSLGDSEAFF.

V is TRBV4-3 and J is TRBJ1-1; D gene unclear. Trimming pared 1 base from V and 1 base from J, leaving 4 bases between. The CDR3 consists of 13 residues. Germline values: CDR1 LGHNA, CDR2 YSLEER. CDR3 DNA sequence: TGCGCCAGCAGCCAAGGGCCGAACACTGAAGCTTTCTTT. Protein sequence: CASSQGPNTEAFF.

The chain links TRBV7-2 to TRBJ2-2; a possible D gene is TRBD2 (7 bases). The CDR3 is made up of 15 amino acids. Germline loops: CDR1 SGHTA, CDR2 FQGNSA. V was pared by 1 base and J by 6 bases, with 12 bases between. The CDR3 protein is CASSLGQGRAGELFF. The CDR3 bases are TGTGCCAGCAGCTTAGGCCAGGGGAGGGCCGGGGAGCTGTTTTTT.

The chain links TRBV18 to TRBJ1-4; D is unresolved. The CDR3 has 12 residues. Germline V CDR1 and CDR2: KGHSH, LQKENI. Trimming cost V 5 bases and J 8 bases, with 9 bases left between them. The CDR3, as DNA: TGTGCCAGCTCAACCCGGGAGGAAAAACTGTTTTTT. Its translation: CASSTREEKLFF.

The genes are TRBV20-1 and TRBJ2-7, with D possibly TRBD2 on 6 matching bases. The CDR3 loop spans 14 amino acids. Trimming removed 3 bases from V and 2 bases from J, with 14 bases in between. CDR1 and CDR2 (germline): DFQATT, SNEGSKA (reference sequence). As DNA, the CDR3 is TGCAGTGCTAGTAGCGGATCCTATCCCTACGAGCAGTACTTC. This gives the protein CSASSGSYPYEQYF.

The J gene is TRBJ1-1, the V gene TRBV9; a possible D gene is TRBD1 (6 bases). Per germline, CDR1 SGDLS and CDR2 YYNGEE. The CDR3 loop spans 14 amino acids. V dropped 4 bases and J dropped 1 base, with 11 bases sitting between them. DNA for the CDR3: TGTGCCAGCAGCACCCGGGACACGAACACTGAAGCTTTCTTT. It codes for CASSTRDTNTEAFF.

The chain links TRBV7-2 to TRBJ1-4; 7 nucleotides agree with TRBD1. V shed 6 bases and J 8 bases; nucleotides not matched to a gene: 9. CDR1 is SGHTA, CDR2 FQGNSA, per germline. This CDR3 is 14 amino acids long. CDR3 bases: TGTGCCAGCAGAGCGAACAGGGGTGCGGAAAAACTGTTTTTT. Translating gives CASRANRGAEKLFF.

The V and J genes are TRBV20-1 and TRBJ2-5; 9 bases are shared with TRBD2. This CDR3 has 14 residues. Trimming at V came to 3 bases and at J to 5 bases, leaving 7 bases not matched to a gene. Germline loops: CDR1 DFQATT, CDR2 SNEGSKA (reference sequence). This CDR3 reads CSASTAGGLETQYF. The CDR3 nucleotides read TGCAGTGCTAGTACGGCGGGGGGGCTGGAGACCCAGTACTTC.

The chain has TRBV7-2 and TRBJ2-2, with 14 bases lining up with TRBD2. Germline values: CDR1 SGHTA, CDR2 FQGNSA. The CDR3 runs 18 residues. Unmatched junction bases numbered 9, after V lost 5 bases and J lost 4 bases. In DNA, the CDR3 is TGTGCCAGCAGCGTAACCGGGACTAGCGGGGGAGGCACCGGGGAGCTGTTTTTT. Its translation: CASSVTGTSGGGTGELFF.

J is TRBJ1-3 and V is TRBV28; 9 bases map to TRBD1. V shed 8 bases, J shed 1 base, and the junction held 3 bases outside the gene matches. CDR3 length: 14 amino acids. CDR1 MDHEN and CDR2 SYDVKM come from the germline V gene. The CDR3 region has the DNA TGTGCCAGCTACAGGGGGCCATCTGGAAACACCATATATTTT. This sequence encodes CASYRGPSGNTIYF. Drawing the rest from reference TRBV28 and TRBJ1-3, the complete variable domain is DVKVTQSSRYLVKRTGEKVFLECVQDMDHENMFWYRQDPGLGLRLIYFSYDVKMKEKGDIPEGYSVSREKKERFSLILESASTNQTSMYLCASYRGPSGNTIYFGEGSWLTVV.

The sample holds one count of this clone. The chain uses TRBV18 and TRBJ1-1, with D tentatively TRBD1 (5 bases). CDR1 and CDR2 from the germline V gene are KGHSH and LQKENI. The CDR3 length is 15 residues. The germline V and J ends were trimmed by 2 bases and 1 base, with 11 bases remaining between them. The CDR3 DNA reads as TGTGCCAGCTCACCAAACGGGGGGAAGAACACTGAAGCTTTCTTT. This translates into CASSPNGGKNTEAFF.

The chain carries TRBV19 and TRBJ2-2, with 9 bases aligning to TRBD2. With V trimmed by 6 bases and J by 5 bases, 10 bases remained unmatched. The germline gives CDR1 LNHDA, CDR2 SQIVND (reference sequence). CDR3 length equals 16 residues. CDR3 coding DNA: TGTGCCAGTAGCGCGGGACGGCTAGCGGGGACCGGGGAGCTGTTTTTT. Protein product: CASSAGRLAGTGELFF.

This chain connects TRBV11-2 to TRBJ2-3; 7 nucleotides align to TRBD1. CDR1 is SGHAT and CDR2 is FQNNGV in the germline V gene. The CDR3 has 15 amino acids. V was pared by 1 base and J by 1 base, with 2 bases of the junction left unmatched. The CDR3 is CASSLGQGRTDTQYF. For the CDR3, the DNA is TGTGCCAGCAGCTTAGGACAGGGCCGCACAGATACGCAGTATTTT.